This TCR beta chain was sequenced during a study of shared T cell receptors in the human thymus. Germline V CDR1 and CDR2: MNHEY, SMNVEV (reference sequence). The J segment lost 2 bases and the V segment lost 6 bases, leaving 3 bases of the junction unmatched. The CDR3 is 14 residues long. The data were produced by immunoSEQ multiplex PCR, yet TCRdb's version contains in-frame clones alone and is incomplete. Found here are hundreds of thousands of clones, over 75% of them singletons; the top ten hold 0.0094%. These same records also appear under a second study, on human thymus T cells. That report adds: In corrective heart surgery, resections were taken, and these provided the thymus tissue.

Sequenced material: thymocytes. This sequence joins TRBV27 and TRBJ2-5; 10 nucleotides align to TRBD1. The TCR originated in a boy less than two years old with a congenital heart defect. The CDR3 nucleotides read TGTGCCAGCAGGTGGACAGGGGGACAAGAGACCCAGTACTTC. This encodes CASRWTGGQETQYF.